The clone carrying this T cell receptor (beta chain) turned up a few times. The data were obtained in a study of OX40 agonist ivuxolimab in advanced cancers. Whole-study context: Eligibility rules accepted prior anti-PD-1, anti-PD-L1 or anti-CTLA-4 therapy, and roughly 40% had some. Three dose-escalation patients had partial responses: one with hepatocellular carcinoma and two with cutaneous melanoma.

Germline values: CDR1 KGHSH, CDR2 LQKENI. The CDR3 has 15 residues. Losses at the gene ends were 3 bases for V and 1 base for J; bases not matched to a gene: 2. Blood got drawn at baseline, again on cycle 4 day 1, and then on cycle 7 day 1. Only in-frame clones appear in the TCRdb table, and some are missing; sequencing was by immunoSEQ multiplex PCR. The table records about 61,000 clones, more than 85% of them present only once. The material was CD4+ or CD8+ T cells sorted from blood, obtained in a trial of the OX40 agonist ivuxolimab. The chain recombines TRBV18 with TRBJ2-7; 11 bases line up with TRBD1. The TCR originated in an adult with an advanced solid tumor such as melanoma, head and neck, liver or kidney cancer. The CDR3 is CASSPGTGGSYEQYF. CDR3 coding DNA: TGTGCCAGCTCACCGGGGACAGGGGGTTCCTACGAGCAGTACTTC.